This T cell receptor beta chain was found in a study of pediatric ulcerative colitis. The CDR3 extends over 17 amino acids. With 5 bases removed from V and 0 bases from J, the gap between germline ends came to 20 bases. Per the germline V gene, CDR1 is SEHNR and CDR2 is FQNEAQ (reference sequence). Produced via immunoSEQ multiplex PCR; TCRdb's table is partial and in-frame only. The data hold under 70,000 clones, with 87% observed a single time. Sequencing was performed on blood. The source is a boy aged 5-17 years who was a control in a study of pediatric ulcerative colitis. The J gene is TRBJ2-7, the V gene TRBV7-9; D may match TRBD1 or TRBD2 (6 bases each). CDR3 sequence: CASSMGRLGQTSYEQYF. In DNA, the CDR3 is TGTGCCAGCAGCATGGGGAGGCTCGGACAGACCTCCTACGAGCAGTACTTC.